This T cell receptor beta chain is drawn from a study of blood T cell repertoires in COVID-19. Study background: Samples of COVID-19 (acute and convalescent) were obtained from the United States, Italy and Spain.

Original analysis: Using reference gene primer amplification, nucleated cell counts were estimated. The repertoire was sequenced with immunoSEQ multiplex PCR; TCRdb's copy has only in-frame clones and lacks some. Clonal size and the V and J genes are those of that table, whereas D and trimming came from the DNA. The sample comprises 84,000 or so clones, about 83% of which are singletons, and 6.3% rests with the top ten. This CDR3 region has 16 residues. V lost 0 bases and J 4 bases, leaving 15 bases between the germline ends. Germline CDR1 and CDR2: WSHSY and SAAADI. Sequenced sample: peripheral blood. The gene calls are TRBV10-2 and TRBJ1-1; D ambiguous. The receptor's source is a man between 65 and 85 years old with COVID-19, enrolled during active disease. The CDR3 DNA reads TGCGCCAGCAGTGAGTCGATAGAAAATCCTTTCACTGAAGCTTTCTTT. Its protein product is CASSESIENPFTEAFF.